Below are 28 T cell receptor beta chains sequenced from a single sample in a study of blood T cell repertoires in COVID-19 (dated by TCRdb to 2020 to 2021). The library was obtained by the immunoSEQ multiplex PCR assay. In TCRdb, the immuneACCESS table is reduced to in-frame sequences with V and J assigned. These tables do not hold every clone; where another copy was compared, an unresolved V gene accounts for under half, and the others remain unexplained. The sample data list approximately 200,000 clones, and approximately 83% of these were observed just once. The top ten hold around 2% of the sample. The source material was peripheral blood. The receptors shown here come from a woman aged 60-75 years with acute or convalescent COVID-19.

CDR3 residues: CASSQEGGGNTGELFF. In DNA form, the CDR3 reads TGTGCCAGCAGCCAAGAGGGCGGGGGGAACACCGGGGAGCTGTTTTTT. The chain employs TRBV4-2 and TRBJ2-2; 7 bases are a match to TRBD2. Germline CDR1 reads LGHNA; CDR2 reads YNFKEQ. The CDR3 has 16 residues. J was trimmed by 1 base and V by 0 bases; bases with no gene match: 2.

For this clone: One end of the junction fails to match germline, which may point to a read error. CDR3 region: CAWSAQTNYGYTF. In DNA form, the CDR3 reads TGTGCCTGGAGTGCGCAGACTAATTATGGCTACACCTTC. The rearrangement joins TRBV30 to TRBJ1-2; D is unclear. In germline, CDR1 is GTSNPN, CDR2 SVGIG (reference sequence). The CDR3 consists of 13 residues.

This clone was observed once. The rearrangement uses TRBV5-5 and TRBJ2-7, with 9 bases matching TRBD1. CDR3 length: 14 residues. The germline V gene encodes CDR1 SGHKS and CDR2 YYEKEE (reference sequence). The V segment lost 0 bases and the J segment 4 bases; nucleotides outside the gene matches: 2. Here the CDR3 reads CASSLDRGQYEQYF. CDR3 DNA: TGTGCCAGCAGCTTGGACAGGGGGCAATACGAGCAGTACTTC.

V and J are TRBV28 and TRBJ1-2; no clear D gene. Deletions cut 6 bases from V and 7 bases from J, with 9 bases between. Germline assignment: CDR1 MDHEN and CDR2 SYDVKM. The CDR3 consists of 11 residues. CDR3 in DNA: TGTGCCAGCAGAGTTGGAGGTGGCTACACCTTC. This gives the protein CASRVGGGYTF.

In nucleotides, the CDR3 is TGCGCCAGCAGCTCCGGGACAGGGGGTTACAATGAGCAGTTCTTC. It is translated as CASSSGTGGYNEQFF. The chain uses TRBV5-1 and TRBJ2-1; 11 nucleotides agree with TRBD1. The germline V gene encodes CDR1 SGHRS and CDR2 YFSETQ. The junction had 3 bases not matched to a gene; V was cut back by 3 bases and J by 4 bases. This CDR3 has 15 amino acids.

The chain couples TRBV5-1 to TRBJ2-7, with unresolved D. The CDR3 extends over 13 amino acids. CDR1 is SGHRS, CDR2 YFSETQ, per germline. V was pared by 0 bases and J by 1 base, with 5 bases between. Here the CDR3 reads CASSLGQSYEQYF. The CDR3 nucleotides are TGCGCCAGCAGCTTGGGCCAGTCCTACGAGCAGTACTTC.

This sequence joins TRBV5-5 and TRBJ1-2; 9 bases agree with TRBD1. With V trimmed by 0 bases and J by 3 bases, 3 bases remained unmatched. This CDR3 region has 15 residues. CDR1 SGHKS and CDR2 YYEKEE come from the germline V gene (reference sequence). DNA of the CDR3: TGTGCCAGCAGCTTGGTGGGACAGGGACACTATGGCTACACCTTC. It translates to CASSLVGQGHYGYTF.

The V gene is TRBV7-2, the J gene TRBJ1-2, with D tentatively TRBD1 (6 bases). The V gene lost 3 bases and the J gene lost 4 bases, with 9 bases spanning the gap. The CDR3 extends over 13 amino acids. CDR1 is SGHTA, CDR2 FQGNSA, per germline. CDR3 loop: CASSFQGSYGYTF. The CDR3 DNA is TGTGCCAGCAGCTTTCAGGGGAGCTATGGCTACACCTTC.

The V and J genes are TRBV6-5 and TRBJ2-7; tentatively, D is TRBD1 (6 bases). V was clipped by 0 bases and J by 2 bases, with 11 bases between them. The CDR3 runs 15 residues. Germline CDR1 MNHEY, CDR2 SVGAGI. The CDR3 DNA reads as TGTGCCAGCAGTTACTCCCAGGGGTTAGCCTACGAGCAGTACTTC. This gives the protein CASSYSQGLAYEQYF.

This clone was picked up one time. The chain uses TRBV4-1 and TRBJ2-5, with TRBD1 matching 7 bases. The length of the CDR3 is 17 residues. CDR1 MGHRA and CDR2 YSYEKL come from the germline V gene. The V gene end was trimmed by 3 bases and the J gene end by 5 bases; junction bases not matched to a gene: 15. The CDR3 here is CASSQGKGQNLLETQYF. The DNA for the CDR3 is TGCGCCAGCAGCCAGGGGAAGGGACAGAACTTGCTGGAGACCCAGTACTTC.

The V call is TRBV19, the J call TRBJ1-1; D call uncertain. Germline V CDR1 and CDR2: LNHDA, SQIVND (reference sequence). The CDR3 runs to 18 residues. The ends were cut back, 6 bases at V and 0 bases at J, with 23 bases in the middle. This chain's CDR3 is CASRRKDRVTGLNTEAFF. The DNA for the CDR3 is TGTGCCAGTAGACGTAAAGACCGGGTTACTGGTCTGAACACTGAAGCTTTCTTT.

A single count supports this clone. The chain is built from TRBV6-5 and TRBJ1-5, with 8 bases matching TRBD1. Losses at the gene ends were 6 bases for V and 2 bases for J; bases not matched to a gene: 3. CDR3 length: 14 residues. Looked up from germline, CDR1 is MNHEY and CDR2 is SVGAGI. The DNA for the CDR3 is TGTGCCAGCAGGGGGGGACAGGGCAATCAGCCCCAGCATTTT. Its translation: CASRGGQGNQPQHF.

CDR3: CASSSGTGTIADTQYF. Written as DNA, the CDR3 is TGTGCCAGCAGCTCAGGGACAGGGACGATCGCAGATACGCAGTATTTT. The chain carries TRBV7-8 and TRBJ2-3; TRBD1 aligns across 9 bases. Germline CDR1 is SGHVS and CDR2 is FQNEAQ. The CDR3 consists of 16 residues. V was pared by 4 bases and J by 4 bases, with 9 bases of the junction left unmatched.

This rearrangement joins TRBV30 to TRBJ1-2, with 10 bases identical to TRBD1. Germline assignment: CDR1 GTSNPN and CDR2 SVGIG (reference sequence). The V gene end was trimmed by 3 bases and the J gene end by 7 bases; junction bases not matched to a gene: 5. This CDR3 has 13 residues. This CDR3 reads CAWRDRGRGGYTF. The CDR3 DNA is TGTGCCTGGAGAGACAGGGGGCGAGGTGGCTACACCTTC.

The chain has TRBV5-4 and TRBJ2-3, with a tentative D call TRBD2 (6 bases). CDR1 is SGHNT and CDR2 is YYREEE in the germline V gene (reference sequence). Trimming pared 4 bases from V and 0 bases from J, leaving 15 bases between. The CDR3 sequence is 16 residues long. DNA for the CDR3: TGTGCCAGCAGCCGGCGGGCGGGGACTAGCACAGATACGCAGTATTTT. Its protein is CASSRRAGTSTDTQYF. The entire variable domain, with the rest obtained from reference TRBV5-4 and TRBJ2-3, is as follows: ETGVTQSPTHLIKTRGQQVTLRCSSQSGHNTVSWYQQALGQGPQFIFQYYREEENGRGNFPPRFSGLQFPNYSSELNVNALELDDSALYLCASSRRAGTSTDTQYFGPGTRLTVL.

The chain uses TRBV2 and TRBJ1-3; tentatively, D is TRBD1 (5 bases). V lost 4 bases and J 9 bases, leaving 10 bases between the germline ends. CDR1 and CDR2 (germline): SNHLY, FYNNEI. This CDR3 has 12 residues. The CDR3: CASSGDGGTIYF. The CDR3 DNA reads TGTGCCAGCAGTGGGGACGGGGGCACCATATATTTT.

V gene TRBV9 combines with J gene TRBJ1-1; D might be TRBD1 (5 bases). Germline loops: CDR1 SGDLS, CDR2 YYNGEE. V gave up 4 bases and J gave up 2 bases, with 12 bases separating them. The CDR3 is 14 residues long. CDR3 bases: TGTGCCAGCAGCTTCTCGGACATTAACACTGAAGCTTTCTTT. It specifies CASSFSDINTEAFF.

The V gene is TRBV7-2, the J gene TRBJ1-1; 9 bases map to TRBD1. V shed 5 bases, J shed 2 bases, and the junction held 3 bases outside the gene matches. Germline lookup yields CDR1 SGHTA and CDR2 FQGNSA. The CDR3 covers 14 residues. The CDR3 loop reads CASSAGQGNTEAFF. The CDR3 DNA reads TGTGCCAGCAGCGCGGGACAGGGCAACACTGAAGCTTTCTTT.

The chain combines TRBV2 with TRBJ1-2; 11 positions agree with TRBD1. The CDR3 contains 15 residues. CDR1 SNHLY and CDR2 FYNNEI come from the germline V gene. V shed 4 bases and J 8 bases; nucleotides not matched to a gene: 9. CDR3 in amino acids: CASSVSRDRGDGYTF. The CDR3 nucleotides read TGTGCCAGCAGTGTCTCCCGGGACAGGGGGGACGGCTACACCTTC.

V is TRBV6-2 or TRBV6-3 and J is TRBJ1-1; 7 nucleotides agree with TRBD1. Germline CDR1 and CDR2: MNHEY and SVGEGT. CDR3 length: 15 amino acids. After removal of 2 bases from V and 4 bases from J, the junction contained 7 bases not matched to a gene. CDR3: CASSYKTGRGTEAFF. The CDR3 region has the DNA TGTGCCAGCAGTTACAAGACAGGGCGAGGCACTGAAGCTTTCTTT.

The rearrangement uses TRBV28 and TRBJ2-5, with 12 positions matching TRBD2. The V and J ends lost 5 bases and 1 base, in that order; junction bases with no gene match: 8. Germline CDR1 and CDR2: MDHEN and SYDVKM. The CDR3 loop spans 17 amino acids. The chain's CDR3 is CASSPGRLAGAQETQYF. CDR3 nucleotide sequence: TGTGCCAGCAGTCCCGGGCGACTAGCGGGGGCCCAAGAGACCCAGTACTTC. Looking up the rest from reference TRBV28 and TRBJ2-5 gives the full variable domain: DVKVTQSSRYLVKRTGEKVFLECVQDMDHENMFWYRQDPGLGLRLIYFSYDVKMKEKGDIPEGYSVSREKKERFSLILESASTNQTSMYLCASSPGRLAGAQETQYFGPGTRLLVL.

This clone was observed once. The rearrangement joins TRBV4-3 to TRBJ1-3; D is unclear. The germline V and J ends were trimmed by 0 bases and 0 bases, with 6 bases remaining between them. The CDR3 length is 15 residues. Germline CDR1 reads LGHNA; CDR2 reads YSLEER. The CDR3 reads CASSQDAGSGNTIYF. CDR3 in DNA: TGCGCCAGCAGCCAAGATGCGGGCTCTGGAAACACCATATATTTT.

This clone turned up a few times. The CDR3 DNA is TGTGCCAGCTCACAAGGACAGGGGTTCGATGAGCAGTTCTTC. The encoded protein is CASSQGQGFDEQFF. V gene TRBV18 combines with J gene TRBJ2-1, with 9 nucleotides matching TRBD1. V shed 4 bases, J shed 8 bases, and the junction held 6 bases outside the gene matches. CDR1 and CDR2 from the germline V gene are KGHSH and LQKENI. The CDR3 has 14 amino acids.

This chain uses TRBV5-5 with TRBJ2-2; D is uncertain. CDR1 and CDR2 from the germline V gene are SGHKS and YYEKEE (reference sequence). CDR3 length: 14 residues. The V and J ends lost 4 bases and 6 bases respectively, with 13 bases between them. This chain's CDR3 is CASSPLSVPGELFF. CDR3 bases: TGTGCCAGCAGCCCTCTGAGTGTCCCCGGGGAGCTGTTTTTT. The full variable domain, completed using reference TRBV5-5 and TRBJ2-2, is DAGVTQSPTHLIKTRGQQVTLRCSPISGHKSVSWYQQVLGQGPQFIFQYYEKEERGRGNFPDRFSARQFPNYSSELNVNALLLGDSALYLCASSPLSVPGELFFGEGSRLTVL.

The J gene is TRBJ1-4, the V gene TRBV6-5, with 7 positions matching TRBD1. V trimming: 7 bases; J trimming: 5 bases; junction bases outside the gene matches: 4. The CDR3 length is 13 residues. The V gene's germline CDR1 is MNHEY and CDR2 SVGAGI. The DNA for the CDR3 is TGTGCCAGCAAGGGGACAGTGAATGAAAAACTGTTTTTT. Residues: CASKGTVNEKLFF.

This chain links TRBV27 with TRBJ1-4; 11 nucleotides line up with TRBD1. Losses at the gene ends were 5 bases for V and 6 bases for J; bases not matched to a gene: 8. CDR1 MNHEY and CDR2 SMNVEV come from the germline V gene (reference sequence). This CDR3 contains 16 residues. CDR3 sequence reads: CASSSGQGADDEKLFF. CDR3 DNA: TGTGCCAGCAGTAGTGGACAGGGGGCTGATGATGAAAAACTGTTTTTT.

This clone has just a few counts. The chain links TRBV27 to TRBJ1-2; 8 bases fit TRBD1. There are 13 residues in the CDR3. Germline values: CDR1 MNHEY, CDR2 SMNVEV (reference sequence). Losses at the gene ends were 3 bases for V and 6 bases for J; bases not matched to a gene: 3. As DNA, the CDR3 is TGTGCCAGCAGTTTTGGACAGGGAGATGGCTACACCTTC. Translated: CASSFGQGDGYTF.

The V and J genes are TRBV4-2 and TRBJ1-1; D unresolved. V was shortened by 0 bases and J by 10 bases, with 12 bases between the two germline ends. The germline gives CDR1 LGHNA, CDR2 YNFKEQ. The CDR3 is 13 residues long. CDR3 loop: CASSQDRRAVAFF. CDR3 bases: TGTGCCAGCAGCCAAGATCGGAGGGCCGTAGCTTTCTTT.